A selection of T cell receptor beta chains follows, all from one sample in a study of low-dose radiotherapy and immunotherapy resistance in tumors. TCRdb ran MiXCR on the reads and lists one entry per CDR3 protein. In the table there are about 50,000 distinct CDR3 sequences, about 12% of which are singletons. Material: PBMCs, obtained before treatment. These receptors all stem from a female donor with ovarian cancer. The CDR3 runs from the conserved cysteine through the conserved F or W. The D gene is left open where the match is weak. Not every row has a clone size; where given, it reads once, few, many or a size class.

CDR3 DNA: TGCAGTGCTAGTCTAGCGGGGAGCCAAGAGACCCAGTACTTC; CDR3 protein: CSASLAGSQETQYF; CDR3 length: 14; V gene: TRBV20-1; clone size: many; J gene: TRBJ2-5; D gene: TRBD2
CDR3 DNA: TGTGCCAGCAGTTTAATTGGCACAGATACGCAGTATTTT; CDR3 protein: CASSLIGTDTQYF; CDR3 length: 13; V gene: TRBV27; clone size: many; J gene: TRBJ2-3; D gene: -
CDR3 DNA: TGCAGTGCCAAAGGGACTAGCGGGTTCACAGATACGCAGTATTTT; CDR3 protein: CSAKGTSGFTDTQYF; CDR3 length: 15; V gene: TRBV20-1; clone size: -; J gene: TRBJ2-3; D gene: TRBD2
CDR3 DNA: TGTGCCAGCAGTTTGAGCCGGGACCCTTCCTACGAGCAGTACTTC; CDR3 protein: CASSLSRDPSYEQYF; CDR3 length: 15; V gene: TRBV12-3/TRBV12-4; clone size: medium-sized; J gene: TRBJ2-7; D gene: -
CDR3 DNA: TGTGCCAGCAGTCGCCCCGGACCCGGGGAGCTGTTTTTT; CDR3 protein: CASSRPGPGELFF; CDR3 length: 13; V gene: TRBV28; clone size: many; J gene: TRBJ2-2; D gene: -
CDR3 DNA: TGTGCCAGCACCCAGGATCTCAATCAGCCCCAGCATTTT; CDR3 protein: CASTQDLNQPQHF; CDR3 length: 13; V gene: TRBV12-3/TRBV12-4; clone size: few; J gene: TRBJ1-5; D gene: -
CDR3 DNA: TGCGCCAGCGTTCGTGGGACAGGGCCCAATGAGCAGTTCTTC; CDR3 protein: CASVRGTGPNEQFF; CDR3 length: 14; V gene: TRBV5-1; clone size: many; J gene: TRBJ2-1; D gene: TRBD1
CDR3 DNA: -; CDR3 protein: CASTKEDGWGAVFF; CDR3 length: 14; V gene: TRBV6-4; clone size: few; J gene: TRBJ2-2; D gene: -
CDR3 DNA: TGTGCCAGCAACTACCAAGGGGGCAACTATGGCTACACCTTC; CDR3 protein: CASNYQGGNYGYTF; CDR3 length: 14; V gene: TRBV12-3/TRBV12-4; clone size: many; J gene: TRBJ1-2; D gene: TRBD1
CDR3 DNA: TGTGCCAGTAGTGGGTCAGGGCCCTACAATGAGCAGTTCTTC; CDR3 protein: CASSGSGPYNEQFF; CDR3 length: 14; V gene: TRBV19; clone size: many; J gene: TRBJ2-1; D gene: -